This T cell receptor beta chain is drawn from a study of blood T cell repertoires in COVID-19. At the level of the study: Samples of COVID-19 (acute and convalescent) were obtained from the United States, Italy and Spain. T cells, B-cell-depleted T cells, or PBMCs supplied cDNA or gDNA.

The CDR3 has 19 amino acids. Source study methods: The assay estimated nucleated cells by amplifying reference gene primers. Sequencing used immunoSEQ multiplex PCR; TCRdb keeps in-frame clones, though not all of them. Clone size and V and J calls were adopted from that table, with D and trimming inferred from the DNA. The table lists approximately 89,000 clones, 65% to 80% of them singletons. This clone was seen just once. This chain links TRBV21-1 with TRBJ2-6; whether TRBD1, the table's D call, matches the DNA was not checked. TRBV21-1 is recorded as a pseudogene. The sequencing sample was made of peripheral blood. The TCR originated in a human donor in a cohort sampled during active COVID-19. CDR3 protein: CASSPGGATGGTGANVLTF. For the CDR3, the DNA is TGTGCCAGCAGTCCCGGAGGGGCGACAGGGGGCACTGGGGCCAACGTCCTGACTTTC.